Listed below are T cell receptor beta chains from one sample, sequenced in a study of cytomegalovirus exposure and HLA in healthy donors. Libraries were prepared by immunoSEQ multiplex PCR; TCRdb keeps only in-frame clonotypes and omits some of them. Of over 85,000 clones in the sample, 76% were seen once. The sample taken for sequencing was PBMCs. The receptors come from a middle-aged man in good health and CMV-seronegative. CDR3s include the opening cysteine and the closing phenylalanine or tryptophan. Fields, in order: V gene, J gene, CDR3 protein.

>TRBV15|TRBJ2-7
CATSSLPGTPKGEQYF
>TRBV7-6|TRBJ2-5
CASSLVRTGGETQYF
>TRBV28|TRBJ2-5
CASSHLAGGETQYF
>TRBV27|TRBJ2-7
CASSFSVSPYEQYF
>TRBV6-1|TRBJ1-5
CASSESRQGDQPQHF
>TRBV4-3|TRBJ1-2
CASSQQMGPGRDYGYTF
>TRBV5-5|TRBJ2-6
CASSSGTFSSRANVLTF
>TRBV7-2|TRBJ2-7
CASSFYRGKVYEQYF
>TRBV4-3|TRBJ1-6
CASSPFSGTGGMNSPLHF
>TRBV9|TRBJ2-1
CASSVGMAGDSHNEQFF
>TRBV28|TRBJ2-2
CASSQLLQGWELFF
>TRBV7-8|TRBJ1-4
CASSSPPGGATNEKLFF
>TRBV7-9|TRBJ2-5
CASSLLAGGRETQYF
>TRBV7-6|TRBJ2-6
CASSLSPRGSSGANVLTF
>TRBV13|TRBJ1-2
CASSRTGQATNYGYTF
>TRBV2|TRBJ2-7
CASSALITPGQVSYEQYF
>TRBV5-1|TRBJ2-2
CASSFIGQRDTGELFF
>TRBV7-2|TRBJ1-5
CASSPPGGNQPQHF
>TRBV19|TRBJ1-1
CASSSGSLTEAFF
>TRBV2|TRBJ1-5
CASSPDRYSNQPQHF
>TRBV27|TRBJ2-1
CASQWDRGSYNEQFF
>TRBV29-1|NA
CSVVTSYEQYF
>TRBV27|TRBJ1-4
CASSFQGANEKLFF
>TRBV30|TRBJ2-1
CAVPSGLNNEQFF
>TRBV30|TRBJ2-1
CAWSERLDNEQFF
>TRBV28|TRBJ2-1
CASSSLFGRGNEQFF
>TRBV9|TRBJ1-2
CAGTTEIFDYTF
>TRBV6-1|TRBJ2-7
CASSDGYRGPYEQYF
>TRBV4-1|TRBJ2-1
CASSQPTTSGSKQFF
>TRBV19|TRBJ2-7
CASTISGTGSYEQYF
>TRBV18|TRBJ2-1
CASSLGVEQFF
>TRBV25-1|TRBJ2-7
CASSDLDHSGRASYEQYF
>TRBV2|TRBJ1-2
CASSVSGHGSNYGYTF
>TRBV27|TRBJ2-7
CASSLLPRQAKKLEQYF
>TRBV6-5|TRBJ2-7
CASSYSVGYEQYF
>TRBV7-2|TRBJ1-3
CASSPSEGAGNTIYF
>TRBV28|TRBJ1-2
CASSPGTLYGYTF
>TRBV7-9|TRBJ1-1
CASSLAVLATEAFF
>TRBV4-3|TRBJ1-2
CASSHAAGDSRLNGYTF
>TRBV6-5|TRBJ1-2
CASRRDRDYGYTF
>TRBV7-9|NA
CASSLALGEGVYEQYF
>TRBV2|TRBJ2-3
CASTRDRGQADTQYF
>TRBV6-5|TRBJ2-6
CASSYGTGSGANVLTF
>TRBV15|TRBJ2-1
CATRGRTGGNEQFF